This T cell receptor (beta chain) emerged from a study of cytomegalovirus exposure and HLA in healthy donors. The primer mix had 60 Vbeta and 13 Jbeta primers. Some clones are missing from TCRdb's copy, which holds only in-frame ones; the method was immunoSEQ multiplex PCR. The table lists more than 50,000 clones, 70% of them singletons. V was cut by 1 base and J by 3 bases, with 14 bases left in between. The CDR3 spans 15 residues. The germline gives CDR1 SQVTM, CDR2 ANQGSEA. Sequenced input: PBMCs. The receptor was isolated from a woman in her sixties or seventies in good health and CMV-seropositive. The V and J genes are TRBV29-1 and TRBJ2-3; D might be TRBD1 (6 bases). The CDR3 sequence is CSVEGGKGVTDTQYF. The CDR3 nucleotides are TGCAGCGTTGAAGGTGGGAAGGGGGTAACAGATACGCAGTATTTT.